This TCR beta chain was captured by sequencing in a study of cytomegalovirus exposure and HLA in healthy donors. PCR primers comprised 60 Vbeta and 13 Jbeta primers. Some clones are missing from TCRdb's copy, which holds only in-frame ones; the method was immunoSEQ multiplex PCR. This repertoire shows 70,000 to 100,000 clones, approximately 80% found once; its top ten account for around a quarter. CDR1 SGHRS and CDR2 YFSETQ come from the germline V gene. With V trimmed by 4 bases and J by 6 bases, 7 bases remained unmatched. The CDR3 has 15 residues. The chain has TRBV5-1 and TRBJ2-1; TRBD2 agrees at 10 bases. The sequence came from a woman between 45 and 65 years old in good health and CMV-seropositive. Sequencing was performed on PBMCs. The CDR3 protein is CASSPGLATLNEQFF. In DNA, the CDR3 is TGCGCCAGCAGCCCGGGACTAGCGACCCTCAATGAGCAGTTCTTC.